Detailed here is one TCR beta chain. These data come from a study of blood T cell repertoires in COVID-19. Across the whole study: Samples of COVID-19 (acute and convalescent) were obtained from the United States, Italy and Spain. Sources were T cells, B-cell-depleted T cells, or PBMCs; the material itself was cDNA or gDNA.

Original data processing: How many nucleated cells were present was estimated from reference gene primer amplification. Measured with immunoSEQ multiplex PCR; TCRdb has only the in-frame clones, and not every one. Clonal size and the V and J genes are those of that table, whereas D and trimming came from the DNA. The sample shows around 310,000 clones, over 75% of them seen only once. This CDR3 spans 15 amino acids. Germline V gene lookup returns CDR1 SGHAT and CDR2 FQNNGV. V lost 0 bases to trimming and J lost 5 bases; unmatched junction nucleotides: 4. This sequence was found in a woman between 45 and 65 years old with active or convalescent COVID-19. The sample was peripheral blood. The chain couples TRBV11-2 to TRBJ2-1; the match to TRBD2 covers 7 bases. The CDR3 here is CASSLDWTSHNEQFF. The CDR3 DNA sequence: TGTGCCAGCAGCTTAGACTGGACTAGTCACAATGAGCAGTTCTTC.